The entry below gives a single T cell receptor beta chain sequence along with its context. Germline is not matched at one junction end, which may reflect a read error. The CDR3 is 18 amino acids. Germline CDR1 and CDR2: SGHVS and FQNEAQ. The sample belongs to a study of T-cell reconstitution after alpha-beta-depleted transplantation in children. Preparing the TCRbeta library involved the use of unique molecular identifiers. MiXCR, run by TCRdb on the PCR reads, gives a single entry per CDR3 protein. In the table there are about 610,000 distinct CDR3 sequences, about 10% of which are singletons. This receptor was identified in a human donor who donated a stem cell graft to a child with acute myeloid leukemia. The starting material was PBMCs from the stem cell graft donor, obtained from the stem cell graft. The chain couples TRBV7-8 to TRBJ2-3; 16 bases are a match to TRBD2. CDR3: CSSILEGGTSGRADTQYF. The DNA of the CDR3 is TGTTCCAGCATCCTAGAGGGGGGGACTAGCGGGAGGGCAGATACGCAGTATTTT.